This T cell receptor (beta chain) originates from a study of CD8 T cells in Susac syndrome. Across the study: Sequenced Susac syndrome patients included roughly six with active disease and eight who were in remission.

It was with random hexamers that 0.5 to 1 ug RNA was reverse transcribed. TCRdb independently ran MiXCR on the immunoSEQ multiplex PCR reads; one entry per CDR3 protein. The sample consists of about 190,000 distinct CDR3 sequences, approximately 96% of them appearing once. TCR beta sequencing covered blood CD8+ and CD4+ T cells. Germline assignment: CDR1 MNHEY and CDR2 SVGAGI. The CDR3 sequence is 12 residues long. The V gene lost 11 bases and the J gene lost 2 bases, with 13 bases spanning the gap. What was sequenced was CD4+ T cells from PBMCs. This TCR came from a human donor with Susac syndrome. V is TRBV6-5 and J is TRBJ2-7; a weak D match, TRBD1 (6 bases). The CDR3 nucleotides are TGTGCCGTTTCAGGGGTACCCTACGAGCAGTACTTC. Translated, it gives CAVSGVPYEQYF.